These 9 T cell receptor beta chains share one sample of origin, sequenced in a study of CD8 T cells in Susac syndrome. cDNA came from about 0.46 to 1 ug RNA primed by random hexamers. From the immunoSEQ multiplex PCR reads, TCRdb called clonotypes with MiXCR, one entry per CDR3 protein. This table has approximately 160,000 distinct CDR3 sequences, roughly 95% appearing once. Source material: CD4+ T cells from PBMCs. These receptors were taken from a human donor with Susac syndrome.

The chain links TRBV27 to TRBJ2-1; D is uncertain. V was pared by 5 bases and J by 0 bases, with 17 bases between. CDR3 size: 17 residues. Germline values: CDR1 MNHEY, CDR2 SMNVEV (reference sequence). The CDR3 nucleotides are TGTGCCAGCAGTCCCTCCAAACGGGCGATCTCCTACAATGAGCAGTTCTTC. It encodes CASSPSKRAISYNEQFF.

This chain links TRBV20-1 with TRBJ2-5; D is unclear. Trimming left V 2 bases short and J 5 bases short, with 9 bases between. Germline V gives CDR1 DFQATT, CDR2 SNEGSKA (reference sequence). This CDR3 comprises 12 residues. CDR3: CSARPGGETQYF. CDR3 DNA: TGCAGTGCTAGACCGGGTGGGGAGACCCAGTACTTC.

V gene TRBV19 combines with J gene TRBJ1-1; D gene ambiguous. Looked up from germline, CDR1 is LNHDA and CDR2 is SQIVND (reference sequence). This CDR3 has 13 amino acids. Trimming took off 11 bases at V and 0 bases at J, with 13 bases between the two ends. CDR3 nucleotide sequence: TGTGCCGCCGGCTCCGGGATGAACACTGAAGCTTTCTTT. It is translated as CAAGSGMNTEAFF.

This rearrangement joins TRBV7-9 to TRBJ2-7; D is unclear. V was cut by 3 bases and J by 4 bases, with 7 bases left in between. CDR1 SEHNR and CDR2 FQNEAQ come from the germline V gene (reference sequence). CDR3 size: 12 residues. CDR3 coding DNA: TGTGCCAGCAGCTTCGAGGCGTACGAGCAGTACGTC. It translates to CASSFEAYEQYV.

This chain links TRBV7-2 with TRBJ2-5; D gene ambiguous. V gave up 1 base and J gave up 1 base, with 4 bases separating them. CDR3 length: 13 residues. Germline V gene data show CDR1 as SGHTA and CDR2 as FQGNSA. As DNA, the CDR3 is TGTGCCAGCAGCTTAGATTCCCAAGAGACCCAGTACTTC. Translated: CASSLDSQETQYF.

This chain links TRBV29-1 with TRBJ1-2, with unresolved D. This CDR3 has 12 amino acids. Per the germline V gene, CDR1 is SQVTM and CDR2 is ANQGSEA. The germline V and J ends were trimmed by 4 bases and 6 bases, with 12 bases remaining between them. CDR3 coding DNA: TGCAGCGTTGGGGGTCGAGGGAATGGCTACACCTTC. Amino acids: CSVGGRGNGYTF.

V gene TRBV14 combines with J gene TRBJ1-1; possibly TRBD1 for D (6 bases). The CDR3 is made up of 19 amino acids. Trimming cost V 2 bases and J 2 bases, with 24 bases left between them. Per the germline V gene, CDR1 is SGHDN and CDR2 is FVKESK. The CDR3 nucleotides are TGTGCCAGCAGCCAACACAGAGGGTTCACAGGGAAGGCCAACACTGAAGCTTTCTTT. This encodes CASSQHRGFTGKANTEAFF.

The V gene is TRBV29-1, the J gene TRBJ2-3, with D possibly being TRBD1 or TRBD2 (5 bases each). The CDR3 has 14 amino acids. Trimming cost V 5 bases and J 1 base, with 13 bases left between them. The germline V gene encodes CDR1 SQVTM and CDR2 ANQGSEA. The CDR3 spells CSVFVRDRTDTQYF. CDR3 DNA sequence: TGCAGCGTTTTTGTTCGGGACCGCACAGATACGCAGTATTTT.

V is TRBV5-1 and J is TRBJ2-1, with TRBD2 identical over 8 bases. CDR1 and CDR2 from the germline V gene are SGHRS and YFSETQ. The V segment lost 4 bases and the J segment 1 base; nucleotides outside the gene matches: 10. The CDR3 is made up of 17 amino acids. The CDR3: CASSPRLAQKSYNEQFF. Here the CDR3 DNA reads TGCGCCAGCAGCCCCCGACTAGCGCAGAAATCCTACAATGAGCAGTTCTTC.